This T cell receptor (beta chain) was recovered during a study of vaccination effects on CD4 cells after COVID-19. Findings and caveats of the study: Just 1 of 255 vaccine-induced clones in healthy recipients was cross-reactive.

V was pared by 2 bases and J by 5 bases, with 9 bases between. The length of the CDR3 is 13 residues. Germline-derived CDR1 and CDR2 are MNHEY and SVGAGI. This table comes from immunoSEQ multiplex PCR, and its TCRdb copy is limited to in-frame clones, with some not included. This sample has fewer than 70,000 clones, with about four fifths found just once. Antigen-specific CD4+ T cell clonotypes were called by their expansion after viral peptide-pool culture in ViraFEST. An approximately ten-day culture period preceded the isolation of CD4+ T cells. Vaccine recipients, nucleocapsid antibody negative, had no prior SARS-CoV-2 infection. Each culture had half its medium swapped for IL-2 medium on days 3 and 7. With respect to this clone: Its matching antigen is unknown.

The source was CD4+ T cells from PBMCs cultured with SARS-CoV-2 spike peptides, collected before COVID-19 vaccination. This chain joins TRBV6-5 and TRBJ1-2; D is ambiguous. This receptor was identified in a human donor who received a COVID-19 vaccine. This CDR3 is CASSYASQYGYTF. The DNA for the CDR3 is TGTGCCAGCAGTTACGCTTCACAGTATGGCTACACCTTC.